The next 27 T cell receptor beta chains were all read from a single sample in a study of T cell repertoires in ileal Crohn's disease. Assay used: immunoSEQ multiplex PCR; TCRdb lists only in-frame clones, some missing. The sample lists about 5,200 clones, 81% occurring once. Sequencing was carried out using ileal tissue. Receptor source: an adult with Crohn's disease.

This chain joins TRBV28 and TRBJ1-5; TRBD1 might be the D (6 bases). Germline values: CDR1 MDHEN, CDR2 SYDVKM. Trimming took off 2 bases at V and 1 base at J, with 9 bases between the two ends. The CDR3 has 15 amino acids. The CDR3 loop reads CASSLRGRSNQPQHF. In nucleotides, the CDR3 is TGTGCCAGCAGTTTAAGGGGGAGAAGCAATCAGCCCCAGCATTTT.

The chain is built from TRBV9 and TRBJ1-2; 7 bases are shared with TRBD1. The CDR3 is 16 residues long. V lost 4 bases and J lost 0; bases outside the gene matches: 9. Germline CDR1 and CDR2: SGDLS and YYNGEE. The CDR3 loop reads CASSPQGDLANYGYTF. For the CDR3, the DNA is TGTGCCAGCAGCCCCCAGGGGGACCTAGCTAACTATGGCTACACCTTC.

This chain connects TRBV19 to TRBJ2-6; TRBD1 matches at 9 bases. The J segment lost 0 bases and the V segment lost 7 bases, leaving 4 bases of the junction unmatched. Germline CDR1 is LNHDA and CDR2 is SQIVND (reference sequence). This CDR3 is 16 amino acids long. The CDR3 coding sequence is TGTGCCAGTATGGTGACAGGGGGCTCTGGGGCCAACGTCCTGACTTTC. Translated: CASMVTGGSGANVLTF.

The chain is built from TRBV5-1 and TRBJ2-7, with TRBD2 matching 10 bases. This CDR3 has 16 amino acids. Germline values: CDR1 SGHRS, CDR2 YFSETQ. The V and J ends lost 1 base and 2 bases, in that order; junction bases with no gene match: 6. Written as DNA, the CDR3 is TGCGCCAGCAGCTTGAACCCTAGCGGGAGTCCCTACGAGCAGTACTTC. Amino acid sequence: CASSLNPSGSPYEQYF. Supplemented by reference TRBV5-1 and TRBJ2-7, the full variable domain reads KAGVTQTPRYLIKTRGQQVTLSCSPISGHRSVSWYQQTPGQGLQFLFEYFSETQRNKGNFPGRFSGRQFSNSRSEMNVSTLELGDSALYLCASSLNPSGSPYEQYFGPGTRLTVT.

The CDR3 is CASSIYRGNYGYTF. CDR3 nucleotides: TGTGCCAGTAGTATCTACAGGGGGAACTATGGCTACACCTTC. V is TRBV19 and J is TRBJ1-2; 8 positions match TRBD1. This CDR3 has 14 residues. CDR1 and CDR2 from the germline V gene are LNHDA and SQIVND (reference sequence). Trimming at V came to 3 bases and at J to 2 bases, leaving 2 bases not matched to a gene. Variable domain in full (rest from reference TRBV19 and TRBJ1-2): DGGITQSPKYLFRKEGQNVTLSCEQNLNHDAMYWYRQDPGQGLRLIYYSQIVNDFQKGDIAEGYSVSREKKESFPLTVTSAQKNPTAFYLCASSIYRGNYGYTFGSGTRLTVV.

The chain links TRBV6-1 to TRBJ2-7; D possibly corresponds to TRBD1 (5 bases). CDR3 length equals 11 residues. Germline CDR1 MNHNS, CDR2 SASEGT. The germline V and J ends were trimmed by 8 bases and 6 bases, with 11 bases remaining between them. CDR3 in DNA: TGTGCCAGCTCAGGGCCCCTCGAGCAGTACTTC. Amino acids: CASSGPLEQYF.

The chain joins TRBV6-1 to TRBJ1-6; D may be TRBD1 (6 bases). CDR1 is MNHNS, CDR2 SASEGT, per germline. The CDR3 has 14 amino acids. With 11 bases removed from V and 0 bases from J, the gap between germline ends came to 11 bases. CDR3 nucleotides: TGTGCCGGTCAGGGGAGCTCCTATAATTCACCCCTCCACTTT. Its translation: CAGQGSSYNSPLHF.

On this clone: An end of the junction does not agree with germline; a read error may underlie this. The gene calls are TRBV7-7 and TRBJ2-7; D is undetermined. Looked up from germline, CDR1 is SSHAT and CDR2 is FNYEAQ (reference sequence). The CDR3 runs to 13 residues. The CDR3 reads CASSLVAVGEQYF. CDR3 sequence (DNA): TGTGCTAGCAGCTTAGTGGCGGTGGGCGAGCAGTACTTC.

This chain joins TRBV12-5 and TRBJ2-1; 7 bases line up with TRBD1. V shed 1 base, J shed 2 bases, and the junction held 2 bases outside the gene matches. The CDR3 has 15 amino acids. The germline gives CDR1 LGHNT, CDR2 FRNRAP. CDR3 sequence: CASGLGGTAYNEQFF. CDR3 coding DNA: TGTGCTAGTGGTTTGGGGGGGACAGCCTACAATGAGCAGTTCTTC.

V is TRBV11-1 and J is TRBJ2-2, with 9 bases identical to TRBD1. The CDR3 sequence is 15 residues long. V was clipped by 5 bases and J by 5 bases; unmatched bases: 6. Germline loops: CDR1 SGHAT, CDR2 FQDESV (reference sequence). CDR3 in DNA: TGTGCCAGCAGCGCGTGGACAGGGGTGACCGGGGAGCTGTTTTTT. Translated, it gives CASSAWTGVTGELFF.

This chain connects TRBV7-9 to TRBJ2-5; 13 positions agree with TRBD2. The trim removed 0 bases at V and 11 bases at J, leaving 6 bases unmatched. The CDR3 has 15 amino acids. Looked up from germline, CDR1 is SEHNR and CDR2 is FQNEAQ (reference sequence). The CDR3 protein is CASSLAQLAGGTQYF. The CDR3 DNA sequence: TGTGCCAGCAGCTTAGCGCAACTAGCGGGGGGGACGCAGTACTTC.

This chain uses TRBV15 with TRBJ1-1, with 8 bases aligning to TRBD1. Germline V lookup: CDR1 LNHNV, CDR2 YYDKDF (reference sequence). V lost 3 bases and J lost 1; bases outside the gene matches: 4. This CDR3 has 15 amino acids. Here the CDR3 DNA reads TGTGCCACCAGCAGGGGTGGACAGGGGAACACTGAAGCTTTCTTT. It codes for CATSRGGQGNTEAFF.

CDR3 sequence: CASSAHAGNTEAFF. In nucleotides, the CDR3 is TGTGCCAGCAGCGCTCACGCGGGGAACACTGAAGCTTTCTTT. The chain carries TRBV7-9 and TRBJ1-1; D gene uncertain. The CDR3 contains 14 residues. Trimming cost V 5 bases and J 1 base, with 11 bases left between them. Germline values: CDR1 SEHNR, CDR2 FQNEAQ (reference sequence). The full variable domain, completed using reference TRBV7-9 and TRBJ1-1, is DTGVSQNPRHKITKRGQNVTFRCDPISEHNRLYWYRQTLGQGPEFLTYFQNEAQLEKSRLLSDRFSAERPKGSFSTLEIQRTEQGDSAMYLCASSAHAGNTEAFFGQGTRLTVV.

The chain employs TRBV4-3 and TRBJ2-7; D perhaps matches TRBD1 (5 bases). Germline-derived CDR1 and CDR2 are LGHNA and YSLEER. V was clipped by 1 base and J by 2 bases, with 12 bases between them. The CDR3 covers 15 residues. The CDR3, as DNA: TGCGCCAGCAGCCAAGTCGTAGGGGTTACCTACGAGCAGTACTTC. Its protein is CASSQVVGVTYEQYF.

The CDR3 reads CATRRPGGGYTF. The CDR3 DNA sequence: TGTGCCACACGAAGGCCAGGGGGAGGCTACACCTTC. The V call is TRBV19, the J call TRBJ1-2, with 7 nucleotides matching TRBD1. CDR3 length: 12 amino acids. The V gene's germline CDR1 is LNHDA and CDR2 SQIVND (reference sequence). V gave up 10 bases and J gave up 8 bases; unmatched junction bases: 10.

The table lists this clone with a count of one. J is TRBJ2-3 and V is TRBV7-9; 12 nucleotides agree with TRBD2. The CDR3 is 17 residues long. Trimming removed 3 bases from V and 1 base from J; junction bases left unmatched: 5. Germline V gene lookup returns CDR1 SEHNR and CDR2 FQNEAQ (reference sequence). The CDR3 loop is CASSFTRTSGGTDTQYF. The CDR3 DNA reads as TGTGCCAGCAGCTTTACGCGGACTAGCGGGGGCACAGATACGCAGTATTTT.

The rearrangement uses TRBV7-2 and TRBJ1-5; no definite D call. This CDR3 contains 14 residues. Germline CDR1 is SGHTA and CDR2 is FQGNSA. Trimming took off 4 bases at V and 0 bases at J, with 7 bases between the two ends. The CDR3 region is CASSSQYSNQPQHF. In nucleotides, the CDR3 is TGTGCCAGCAGCTCTCAGTATAGCAATCAGCCCCAGCATTTT.

CDR3 in amino acids: CASSSPPVYEQYF. The CDR3 DNA follows: TGTGCCAGCAGCTCACCCCCGGTGTACGAGCAGTACTTC. The chain uses TRBV5-4 and TRBJ2-7, with D unresolved. The CDR3 is 13 amino acids. With 3 bases removed from V and 4 bases from J, the gap between germline ends came to 11 bases. Germline CDR1 is SGHNT and CDR2 is YYREEE (reference sequence).

The chain uses TRBV6-1 and TRBJ2-2; 9 nucleotides match TRBD2. This CDR3 contains 17 residues. The V and J ends lost 3 bases and 0 bases, in that order; junction bases with no gene match: 5. The germline gives CDR1 MNHNS, CDR2 SASEGT. The CDR3 DNA reads as TGTGCCAGCAGTGACAGAATAGCGGGAGCGAACACCGGGGAGCTGTTTTTT. Protein sequence: CASSDRIAGANTGELFF.

The chain has TRBV6-6 and TRBJ1-5; D is unresolved. The CDR3 sequence is 15 residues long. V was cut by 7 bases and J by 7 bases, with 20 bases left in between. Germline V gives CDR1 MNHNY, CDR2 SVGAGI (reference sequence). The CDR3 loop reads CASTPTVGGHQPQHF. CDR3 DNA: TGTGCCAGCACCCCCACCGTGGGAGGGCACCAGCCCCAGCATTTT.

This chain uses TRBV11-3 with TRBJ2-1; the D gene is possibly TRBD2 (6 bases). V lost 1 base to trimming and J lost 6 bases, with 19 bases between them. Germline CDR1 and CDR2: SGHNT and YENEEA. The CDR3 length is 17 residues. The CDR3 region has the DNA TGTGCCAGCAGCTTAGGTGCGGGATCCGTCTCAGCCAATGAGCAGTTCTTC. Its translation is CASSLGAGSVSANEQFF.

V gene TRBV18 combines with J gene TRBJ2-3, with D possibly matching TRBD2 (5 bases). V was shortened by 5 bases and J by 6 bases, with 12 bases between the two germline ends. This CDR3 is 13 amino acids long. Germline CDR1 KGHSH, CDR2 LQKENI. The CDR3: CASSSSFGDTQYF. As DNA, the CDR3 is TGTGCCAGCTCATCTAGCTTTGGGGATACGCAGTATTTT.

V usage is TRBV7-9 and J usage is TRBJ2-7; TRBD2 matches 8 bases. Trimming cost V 4 bases and J 5 bases; bases outside gene matches: 10. The CDR3 length is 15 residues. From germline, CDR1 is SEHNR and CDR2 FQNEAQ (reference sequence). The CDR3 coding sequence is TGTGCCAGCAGCTCCGGGGAGAGCGGGAGTAACGAGCAGTACTTC. It yields the protein CASSSGESGSNEQYF.

This sequence joins TRBV28 and TRBJ1-2; TRBD1 is a possible D gene (5 bases). Germline V gene lookup returns CDR1 MDHEN and CDR2 SYDVKM. This CDR3 has 13 amino acids. V lost 2 bases to trimming and J lost 4 bases, with 8 bases between them. The CDR3 bases are TGTGCCAGCAGTTTAGTGGGGGGCTATGGCTACACCTTC. Translating it yields CASSLVGGYGYTF.

The V gene is TRBV30, the J gene TRBJ2-1; 8 bases align to TRBD1. V shed 8 bases and J 7 bases; nucleotides not matched to a gene: 13. The CDR3 contains 14 residues. Germline V gives CDR1 GTSNPN, CDR2 SVGIG (reference sequence). CDR3 sequence reads: CARNGQGRGNEQFF. The CDR3 bases are TGTGCCCGCAACGGACAGGGTCGAGGTAATGAGCAGTTCTTC.

There are a few counts of this clone. At the DNA level, this CDR3 is encoded by other sequences in the same sample as well. This chain uses TRBV5-6 with TRBJ1-1; D is possibly TRBD1 (5 bases). The CDR3 runs 12 residues. The germline V gene encodes CDR1 SGHDT and CDR2 YYEEEE. Trimming stripped 1 base from V and 5 bases from J, with 6 bases between. This chain's CDR3 is CASSLRGTEAFF. DNA for the CDR3: TGTGCCAGCAGCTTGAGGGGAACTGAAGCTTTCTTT.

This chain connects TRBV9 to TRBJ2-1; D is ambiguous. Germline CDR1 and CDR2: SGDLS and YYNGEE. The CDR3 has 14 residues. The V and J ends lost 1 base and 5 bases respectively, with 10 bases between them. In nucleotides, the CDR3 is TGTGCCAGCAGCGTACGCGACACTCACAATGAGCAGTTCTTC. It yields the protein CASSVRDTHNEQFF.